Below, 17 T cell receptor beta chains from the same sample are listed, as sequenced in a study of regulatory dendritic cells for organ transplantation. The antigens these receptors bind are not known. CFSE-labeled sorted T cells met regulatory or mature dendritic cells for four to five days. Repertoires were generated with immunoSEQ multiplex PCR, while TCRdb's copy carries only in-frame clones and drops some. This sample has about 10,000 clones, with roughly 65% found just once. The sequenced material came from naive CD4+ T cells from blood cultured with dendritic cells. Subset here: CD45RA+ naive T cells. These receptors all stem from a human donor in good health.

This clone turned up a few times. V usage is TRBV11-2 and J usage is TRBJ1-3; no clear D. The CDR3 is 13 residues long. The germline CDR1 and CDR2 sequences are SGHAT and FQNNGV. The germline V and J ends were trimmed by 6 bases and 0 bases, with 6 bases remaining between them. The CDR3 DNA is TGTGCCAGCAGGTTGAGCTCTGGAAACACCATATATTTT. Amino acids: CASRLSSGNTIYF.

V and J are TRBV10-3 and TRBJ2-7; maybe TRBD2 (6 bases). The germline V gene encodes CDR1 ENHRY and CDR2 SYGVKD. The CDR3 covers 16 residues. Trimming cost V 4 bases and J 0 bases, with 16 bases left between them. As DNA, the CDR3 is TGTGCCATCAGTGCAGGAGGGGAATGGGGCTCCTACGAGCAGTACTTC. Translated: CAISAGGEWGSYEQYF.

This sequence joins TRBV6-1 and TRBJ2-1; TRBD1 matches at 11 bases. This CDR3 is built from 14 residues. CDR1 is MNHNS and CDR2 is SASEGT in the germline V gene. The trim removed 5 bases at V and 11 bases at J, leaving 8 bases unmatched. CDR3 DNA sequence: TGTGCCAGCAGTCCCGGGACAGGGGGGACAAAGCAGTTCTTC. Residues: CASSPGTGGTKQFF.

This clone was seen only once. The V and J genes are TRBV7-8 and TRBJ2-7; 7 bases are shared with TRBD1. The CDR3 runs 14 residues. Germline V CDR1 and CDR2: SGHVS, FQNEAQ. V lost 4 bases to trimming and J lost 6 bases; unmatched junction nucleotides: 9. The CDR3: CASSSRQGFGEQYF. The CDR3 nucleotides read TGTGCCAGCAGCTCTAGACAGGGTTTCGGCGAGCAGTACTTC.

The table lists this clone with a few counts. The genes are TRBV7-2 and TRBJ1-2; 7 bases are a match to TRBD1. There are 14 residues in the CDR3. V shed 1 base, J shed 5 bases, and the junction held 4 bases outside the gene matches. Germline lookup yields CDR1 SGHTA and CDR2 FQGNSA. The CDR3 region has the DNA TGTGCCAGCAGCTTAGGGCCAGGGGGTTATGGCTACACCTTC. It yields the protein CASSLGPGGYGYTF.

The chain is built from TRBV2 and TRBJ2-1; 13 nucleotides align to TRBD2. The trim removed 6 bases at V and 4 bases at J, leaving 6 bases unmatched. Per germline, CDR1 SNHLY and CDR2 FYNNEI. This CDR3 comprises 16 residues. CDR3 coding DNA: TGTGCCAGCAGAGCCCGGACTAGCGGGGGTTACAATGAGCAGTTCTTC. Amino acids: CASRARTSGGYNEQFF. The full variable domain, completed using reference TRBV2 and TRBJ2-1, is EPEVTQTPSHQVTQMGQEVILRCVPISNHLYFYWYRQILGQKVEFLVSFYNNEISEKSEIFDDQFSVERPDGSNFTLKIRSTKLEDSAMYFCASRARTSGGYNEQFFGPGTRLTVL.

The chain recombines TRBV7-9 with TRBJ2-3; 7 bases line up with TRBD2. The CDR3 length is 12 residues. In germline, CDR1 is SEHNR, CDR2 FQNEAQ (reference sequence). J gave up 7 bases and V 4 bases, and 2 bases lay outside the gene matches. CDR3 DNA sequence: TGTGCCAGCAGCTCGACTAGCTATACGCAGTATTTT. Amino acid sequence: CASSSTSYTQYF.

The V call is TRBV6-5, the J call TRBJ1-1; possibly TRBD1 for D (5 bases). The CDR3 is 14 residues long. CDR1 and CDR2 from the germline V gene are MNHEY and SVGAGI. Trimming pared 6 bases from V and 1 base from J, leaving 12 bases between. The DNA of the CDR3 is TGTGCCAGCAGCCCCGGAAGGGGGAACACTGAAGCTTTCTTT. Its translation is CASSPGRGNTEAFF.

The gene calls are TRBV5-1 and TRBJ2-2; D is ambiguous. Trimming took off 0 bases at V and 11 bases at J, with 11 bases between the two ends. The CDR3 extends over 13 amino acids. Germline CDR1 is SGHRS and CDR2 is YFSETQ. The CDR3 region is CASSLALGRELFF. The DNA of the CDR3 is TGCGCCAGCAGCTTGGCCCTCGGTCGAGAGCTGTTTTTT.

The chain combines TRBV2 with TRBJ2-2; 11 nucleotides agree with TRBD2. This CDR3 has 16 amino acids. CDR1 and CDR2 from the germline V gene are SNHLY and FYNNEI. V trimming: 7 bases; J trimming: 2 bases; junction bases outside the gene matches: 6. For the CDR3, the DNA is TGTGCCAGCACGCGACTAGCGGGGAGCAACACCGGGGAGCTGTTTTTT. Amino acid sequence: CASTRLAGSNTGELFF. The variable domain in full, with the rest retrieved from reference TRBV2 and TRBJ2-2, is EPEVTQTPSHQVTQMGQEVILRCVPISNHLYFYWYRQILGQKVEFLVSFYNNEISEKSEIFDDQFSVERPDGSNFTLKIRSTKLEDSAMYFCASTRLAGSNTGELFFGEGSRLTVL.

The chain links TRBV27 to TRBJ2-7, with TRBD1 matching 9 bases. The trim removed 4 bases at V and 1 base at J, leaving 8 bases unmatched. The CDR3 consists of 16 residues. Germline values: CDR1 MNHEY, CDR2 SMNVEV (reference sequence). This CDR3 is CASSSQGALVSYEQYF. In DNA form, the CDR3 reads TGTGCCAGCAGTTCACAGGGGGCGTTAGTTTCCTACGAGCAGTACTTC.

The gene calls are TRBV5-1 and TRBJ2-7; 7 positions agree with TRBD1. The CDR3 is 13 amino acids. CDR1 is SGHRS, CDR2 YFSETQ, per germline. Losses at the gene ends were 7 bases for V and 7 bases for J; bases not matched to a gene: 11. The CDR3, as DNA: TGCGCCAGCCGAACAGGGGAGCAAGGGGAGCAGTACTTC. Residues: CASRTGEQGEQYF.

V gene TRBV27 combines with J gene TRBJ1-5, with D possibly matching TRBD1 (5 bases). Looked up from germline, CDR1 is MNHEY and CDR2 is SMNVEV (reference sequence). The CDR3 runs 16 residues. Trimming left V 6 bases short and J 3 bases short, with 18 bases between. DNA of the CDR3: TGTGCCAGCAGCCTCTTTTCGGACATCTCCAATCAGCCCCAGCATTTT. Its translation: CASSLFSDISNQPQHF.

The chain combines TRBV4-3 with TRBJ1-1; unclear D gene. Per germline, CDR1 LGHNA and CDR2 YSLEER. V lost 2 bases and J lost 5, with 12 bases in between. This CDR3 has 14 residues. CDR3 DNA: TGCGCCAGCAGCCAACAGACAATCACGACTGAAGCTTTCTTT. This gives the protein CASSQQTITTEAFF.

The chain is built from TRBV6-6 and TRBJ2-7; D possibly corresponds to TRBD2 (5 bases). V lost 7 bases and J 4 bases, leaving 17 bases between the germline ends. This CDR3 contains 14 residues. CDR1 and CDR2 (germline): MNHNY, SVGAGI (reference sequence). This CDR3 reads CASKPERVDYEQYF. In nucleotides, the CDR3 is TGTGCCAGCAAACCAGAGAGGGTGGATTACGAGCAGTACTTC.

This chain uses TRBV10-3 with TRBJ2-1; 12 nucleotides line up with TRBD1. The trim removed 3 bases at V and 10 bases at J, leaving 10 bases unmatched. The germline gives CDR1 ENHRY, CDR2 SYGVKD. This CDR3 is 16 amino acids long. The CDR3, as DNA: TGTGCCATCAGTGATCGGCCGGGACAGGGGGCGAAAGAGCAGTTCTTC. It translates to CAISDRPGQGAKEQFF.

CDR3 bases: TGTGCCAGTAGTACCACAGGGATTCCTAATGAGCAGTTCTTC. Translated: CASSTTGIPNEQFF. V is TRBV19 and J is TRBJ2-1; tentative D call: TRBD1 (6 bases). Per germline, CDR1 LNHDA and CDR2 SQIVND (reference sequence). V was pared by 4 bases and J by 7 bases, with 14 bases between. This CDR3 has 14 residues. The whole variable domain, filled in from reference TRBV19 and TRBJ2-1, reads DGGITQSPKYLFRKEGQNVTLSCEQNLNHDAMYWYRQDPGQGLRLIYYSQIVNDFQKGDIAEGYSVSREKKESFPLTVTSAQKNPTAFYLCASSTTGIPNEQFFGPGTRLTVL.